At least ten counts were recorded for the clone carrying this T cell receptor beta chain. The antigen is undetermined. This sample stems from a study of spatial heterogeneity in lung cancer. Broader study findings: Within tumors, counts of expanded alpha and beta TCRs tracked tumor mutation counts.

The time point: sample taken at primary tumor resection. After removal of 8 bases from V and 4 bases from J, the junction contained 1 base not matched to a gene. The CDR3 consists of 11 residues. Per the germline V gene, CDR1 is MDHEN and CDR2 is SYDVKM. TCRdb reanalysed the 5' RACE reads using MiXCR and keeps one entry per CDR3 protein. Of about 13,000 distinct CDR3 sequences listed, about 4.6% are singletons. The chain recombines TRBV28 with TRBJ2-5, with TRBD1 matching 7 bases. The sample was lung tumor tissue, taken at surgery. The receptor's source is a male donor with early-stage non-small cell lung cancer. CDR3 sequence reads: CASRDRETQYF. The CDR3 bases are TGTGCCAGCCGGGACAGAGAGACCCAGTACTTC. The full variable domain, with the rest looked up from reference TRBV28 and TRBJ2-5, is DVKVTQSSRYLVKRTGEKVFLECVQDMDHENMFWYRQDPGLGLRLIYFSYDVKMKEKGDIPEGYSVSREKKERFSLILESASTNQTSMYLCASRDRETQYFGPGTRLLVL.